The 11 T cell receptor beta chains listed next were all sequenced from one sample in a study of T-cell memory formation after mild COVID-19. TCRdb reanalysed the 5' RACE reads using MiXCR and keeps one entry per CDR3 protein. This sample yields approximately 400,000 distinct CDR3 sequences, of which roughly 18% are seen a single time; about a fifth belongs to the top ten. The specimen sequenced was PBMCs or a T cell subset sorted from them (not recorded which). These TCRs come from a man younger than 35 who had mild COVID-19 (a few samples of this study predate the infection). Cell type and time point are not known.

The rearrangement links TRBV7-9 to TRBJ1-2; weak D call: TRBD1 (6 bases). The CDR3 runs 18 residues. Looked up from germline, CDR1 is SEHNR and CDR2 is FQNEAQ (reference sequence). V lost 4 bases and J 4 bases, leaving 25 bases between the germline ends. DNA for the CDR3: TGTGCCAGCAGCTCGTCTATCGCGAACAGGGAGACCGGCTATGGCTACACCTTC. The encoded protein is CASSSSIANRETGYGYTF.

This clonotype was observed a single time. V is TRBV12-3 or TRBV12-4 and J is TRBJ2-1; the D gene is possibly TRBD1 (6 bases). Trimming took off 5 bases at V and 1 base at J, with 12 bases between the two ends. This CDR3 region has 15 residues. In DNA, the CDR3 is TGTGCCAGCAGTGAACAGGGAACTTCCTACAATGAGCAGTTCTTC. Its protein is CASSEQGTSYNEQFF.

This clonotype was counted between two and nine times. The CDR3 sequence is CASEQDRGAPLHF. The CDR3 DNA sequence: TGTGCCAGCGAACAGGACAGGGGAGCACCCCTCCACTTT. The chain carries TRBV28 and TRBJ1-6; 9 nucleotides agree with TRBD1. There are 13 residues in the CDR3. Per germline, CDR1 MDHEN and CDR2 SYDVKM. J gave up 11 bases and V 8 bases, and 7 bases lay outside the gene matches.

The V and J genes are TRBV4-3 and TRBJ1-4; possible D gene TRBD1, 5 bases. The germline V gene has CDR1 LGHNA and CDR2 YSLEER. Trimming left V 0 bases short and J 10 bases short, with 18 bases between. This CDR3 is built from 16 residues. CDR3 residues: CASSQDFTGGNRKLFF. CDR3 DNA: TGCGCCAGCAGCCAAGATTTCACAGGAGGTAATCGAAAACTGTTTTTT.

The rearrangement links TRBV20-1 to TRBJ2-3; tentatively, D is TRBD2 (7 bases). This CDR3 has 16 residues. V was clipped by 5 bases and J by 4 bases, with 22 bases between them. Germline CDR1 and CDR2: DFQATT and SNEGSKA (reference sequence). The CDR3 DNA reads TGCAGTGCTTCACGACCCGGGGGGCGAATTGCAGATACGCAGTATTTT. Translation: CSASRPGGRIADTQYF.

The V call is TRBV7-9, the J call TRBJ2-6; 9 bases agree with TRBD1. CDR3 length equals 15 residues. The V segment lost 6 bases and the J segment 12 bases; nucleotides outside the gene matches: 12. Germline V gene data show CDR1 as SEHNR and CDR2 as FQNEAQ (reference sequence). CDR3 amino acids: CASSPGTGYASVLTF. In DNA form, the CDR3 reads TGTGCCAGCAGTCCCGGGACAGGGTACGCTAGCGTCCTGACTTTC.

The J gene is TRBJ2-6, the V gene TRBV6-5, with D perhaps TRBD1 or TRBD2 (5 bases each). Deletions cut 6 bases from V and 0 bases from J, with 15 bases between. Per germline, CDR1 MNHEY and CDR2 SVGAGI. The CDR3 consists of 17 residues. CDR3 nucleotides: TGTGCCAGCAGGTCCTCGGGACGGACCTCTGGGGCCAACGTCCTGACTTTC. This sequence encodes CASRSSGRTSGANVLTF.

This clonotype showed up many times. The rearrangement links TRBV12-3 or TRBV12-4 to TRBJ2-2, with D possibly being TRBD1 (6 bases). The CDR3 length is 14 residues. The V end was cut by 5 bases, the J end by 4 bases, with 11 bases between. In DNA, the CDR3 is TGTGCCAGCAGTCTCCAGGGGAGCACCGGGGAGCTGTTTTTT. Amino acids: CASSLQGSTGELFF.

The rearrangement uses TRBV18 and TRBJ2-7, with D possibly being TRBD1 (6 bases). The CDR3 totals 18 residues. Germline assignment: CDR1 KGHSH and CDR2 LQKENI. Trimming took off 0 bases at V and 1 base at J, with 19 bases between the two ends. CDR3 DNA: TGTGCCAGCTCACCACCGCCCCCAGGGGTCGGGCAGTCCTACGAGCAGTACTTC. It encodes CASSPPPPGVGQSYEQYF.

The rearrangement joins TRBV7-2 to TRBJ2-7; TRBD2 matches at 7 bases. The CDR3 extends over 16 amino acids. The germline gives CDR1 SGHTA, CDR2 FQGNSA. The ends lost 5 bases at V and 0 bases at J; junction bases unmatched: 10. The CDR3 is CASSPPGGRSSYEQYF. In DNA form, the CDR3 reads TGTGCCAGCAGCCCCCCGGGGGGACGGAGCTCCTACGAGCAGTACTTC.

The table lists this clonotype with many counts. CDR3 sequence reads: CASSLRGGETQYF. CDR3 nucleotide sequence: TGTGCCAGCAGTTTACGGGGGGGAGAGACCCAGTACTTC. The gene calls are TRBV12-3 or TRBV12-4 and TRBJ2-5; 8 bases are a match to TRBD2. The trim removed 2 bases at V and 4 bases at J, leaving 0 bases unmatched. CDR3 length equals 13 residues.